The 9 T cell receptor beta chains below all came from one sample that was sequenced in a study of blood T cells in healthy people across ages. Primed by a sample-barcoded 5' primer and a J-beta primer mix, a second PCR proceeded for roughly 6 to 12 cycles. TCRdb re-derived calls from the 5' RACE reads in MiXCR, one entry per CDR3 protein. The repertoire holds approximately 780,000 distinct CDR3 sequences, with around a quarter as singletons. This same sample was also taken into another study, of T cells of mothers and their children.

Input material: blood. These receptors were taken from a boy aged 5-17 years in good health.

The rearrangement links TRBV9 to TRBJ2-3; D remains ambiguous. V was cut by 0 bases and J by 3 bases, with 2 bases left in between. Germline V lookup: CDR1 SGDLS, CDR2 YYNGEE. The CDR3 is 12 amino acids. CDR3 sequence reads: CASSVVTDTQYF. The DNA of the CDR3 is TGTGCCAGCAGCGTAGTGACAGATACGCAGTATTTT. The whole variable domain, filled in from reference TRBV9 and TRBJ2-3, reads DSGVTQTPKHLITATGQRVTLRCSPRSGDLSVYWYQQSLDQGLQFLIQYYNGEERAKGNILERFSAQQFPDLHSELNLSSLELGDSALYFCASSVVTDTQYFGPGTRLTVL.

Many counts were recorded for this clonotype. J is TRBJ2-3 and V is TRBV7-9; no clear D gene. Trimming removed 6 bases from V and 3 bases from J, with 1 base in between. Germline loops: CDR1 SEHNR, CDR2 FQNEAQ (reference sequence). This CDR3 spans 10 amino acids. This chain's CDR3 is CASRTDTQYF. In DNA, the CDR3 is TGTGCCAGCAGGACAGATACGCAGTATTTT.

The chain links TRBV6-2 or TRBV6-3 to TRBJ2-1, with no clear D. This CDR3 has 18 amino acids. Trimming cost V 2 bases and J 7 bases, with 24 bases left between them. Germline V gene lookup returns CDR1 MNHEY and CDR2 SVGEGT. CDR3 DNA sequence: TGTGCCAGCAGTTACCTGTCGACGCATCCTCCCGGGCGGAATGAGCAGTTCTTC. It specifies CASSYLSTHPPGRNEQFF.

The genes are TRBV4-1 and TRBJ2-7, with 8 positions matching TRBD1. Trimming cost V 3 bases and J 5 bases; bases outside gene matches: 9. The length of the CDR3 is 15 residues. Looked up from germline, CDR1 is MGHRA and CDR2 is YSYEKL. CDR3 in DNA: TGCGCCAGCAGCCACATTTCGGCAGGGGGCCACGAGCAGTACTTC. Translation: CASSHISAGGHEQYF.

V and J are TRBV11-2 and TRBJ2-3, with TRBD2 matching 7 bases. The CDR3 spans 16 residues. Germline V lookup: CDR1 SGHAT, CDR2 FQNNGV. Trimming cost V 5 bases and J 6 bases; bases outside gene matches: 14. The CDR3 sequence: CASSPQSLAGEDTQYF. CDR3 in DNA: TGTGCCAGCAGCCCCCAGTCGCTCGCGGGAGAGGATACGCAGTATTTT.

The genes are TRBV30 and TRBJ2-1; D could derive from TRBD1 or TRBD2 (5 bases each). The CDR3 has 15 residues. The germline V gene has CDR1 GTSNPN and CDR2 SVGIG (reference sequence). V dropped 4 bases and J dropped 0 bases, with 13 bases sitting between them. This chain's CDR3 is CAWIEGAGSYNEQFF. For the CDR3, the DNA is TGTGCCTGGATTGAAGGGGCGGGCTCCTACAATGAGCAGTTCTTC.

This clonotype was recorded many times. The V call is TRBV11-2, the J call TRBJ2-7; TRBD1 agrees at 7 bases. This CDR3 is 15 amino acids long. V lost 2 bases, J lost 3 bases, and 7 bases stayed unmatched. Looked up from germline, CDR1 is SGHAT and CDR2 is FQNNGV. In nucleotides, the CDR3 is TGTGCCAGCAGCTTACGACAGGGTCCCAACTACGAGCAGTACTTC. Translating it yields CASSLRQGPNYEQYF.

Comment on this clonotype: The junction and the germline gene differ at one end; a read error may be behind it. The CDR3 DNA reads TGCGCCGGCAGCTTGGCTCTAGGCCGACAGGGAAAGTACTTC. Its translation: CAGSLALGRQGKYF. The rearrangement joins TRBV5-1 to TRBJ2-1; 7 bases map to TRBD1. CDR1 is SGHRS and CDR2 is YFSETQ in the germline V gene. This CDR3 has 14 amino acids.

The chain links TRBV9 to TRBJ2-1; D call uncertain. This CDR3 has 14 amino acids. Germline CDR1 SGDLS, CDR2 YYNGEE. The V end was cut by 1 base, the J end by 0 bases, with 5 bases between. The CDR3 nucleotides read TGTGCCAGCAGCGTACAGGACTCCTACAATGAGCAGTTCTTC. This encodes CASSVQDSYNEQFF. Supplemented by reference TRBV9 and TRBJ2-1, the full variable domain reads DSGVTQTPKHLITATGQRVTLRCSPRSGDLSVYWYQQSLDQGLQFLIQYYNGEERAKGNILERFSAQQFPDLHSELNLSSLELGDSALYFCASSVQDSYNEQFFGPGTRLTVL.